One and the same sample provided the 14 T cell receptor beta chains below, sequenced in a study of blood T cell repertoires in COVID-19. Here immunoSEQ multiplex PCR was the method, and the copy in TCRdb shows in-frame clones only, minus some. The sample comprises hundreds of thousands of clones, about 90% of which are singletons, and over 3% rests with the top ten. Source material: PBMCs or T cells enriched from blood (not recorded which). These TCRs come from a woman between 50 and 59 years old in a cohort exposed to, infected with or recovered from COVID-19 (not recorded which).

V gene TRBV4-1 combines with J gene TRBJ1-2, with D perhaps matching TRBD1 (6 bases). In germline, CDR1 is MGHRA, CDR2 YSYEKL. The CDR3 totals 15 residues. Trimming removed 1 base at V and 4 bases at J, with 13 bases between. The CDR3 loop reads CASSQGYGGPYGYTF. The CDR3 DNA reads TGCGCCAGCAGCCAAGGCTACGGGGGGCCCTATGGCTACACCTTC.

The genes are TRBV5-1 and TRBJ1-1, with D maybe TRBD1 (6 bases). This CDR3 comprises 14 residues. V was clipped by 3 bases and J by 1 base, with 10 bases between them. CDR1 and CDR2 from the germline V gene are SGHRS and YFSETQ. The CDR3 reads CASSWDTRNTEAFF. CDR3 nucleotide sequence: TGCGCCAGCAGCTGGGACACCAGGAACACTGAAGCTTTCTTT.

The chain couples TRBV25-1 to TRBJ2-4, with D unclear. Trimming pared 1 base from V and 12 bases from J, leaving 13 bases between. Per the germline V gene, CDR1 is MGHDK and CDR2 is SYGVNS. This CDR3 is built from 13 residues. The CDR3 spells CASSEFVSTNQYF. CDR3 nucleotides: TGTGCCAGCAGTGAATTTGTCAGTACCAATCAGTACTTC.

The V and J genes are TRBV20-1 and TRBJ1-1, with a weak D call TRBD1 (6 bases). V was pared by 7 bases and J by 11 bases, with 17 bases between. Germline V lookup: CDR1 DFQATT, CDR2 SNEGSKA (reference sequence). The CDR3 spans 11 residues. Written as DNA, the CDR3 is TGCAGTGTTTACAGGGTATTATTGGCTTTCTTT. Translation: CSVYRVLLAFF.

The chain joins TRBV9 to TRBJ2-1, with 7 bases fitting TRBD1. This CDR3 has 17 amino acids. The germline CDR1 and CDR2 sequences are SGDLS and YYNGEE. V gave up 4 bases and J gave up 2 bases; unmatched junction bases: 12. CDR3 in amino acids: CASSFLGTAWTYNEQFF. CDR3 sequence (DNA): TGTGCCAGCAGCTTCCTAGGGACAGCGTGGACCTACAATGAGCAGTTCTTC.

V usage is TRBV19 and J usage is TRBJ2-7; possible D gene TRBD2, 6 bases. The CDR3 totals 16 residues. V dropped 8 bases and J dropped 6 bases, with 26 bases sitting between them. Germline V CDR1 and CDR2: LNHDA, SQIVND (reference sequence). The DNA of the CDR3 is TGTGCCAGTGGCAACCCCGGGCCTCGGGGAGCGGGCGAGCAGTACTTC. Its protein product is CASGNPGPRGAGEQYF.

V usage is TRBV6-5 and J usage is TRBJ2-2, with D tentatively TRBD1 (8 bases). Trimming shortened V by 4 bases and J by 6 bases, and 15 bases separated the two germline ends. CDR3 length: 15 amino acids. CDR1 and CDR2 from the germline V gene are MNHEY and SVGAGI. As DNA, the CDR3 is TGTGCCAGCAGTTGGACAGGGAGGGTATCCGGGGAGCTGTTTTTT. It codes for CASSWTGRVSGELFF.

This chain joins TRBV5-1 and TRBJ2-5, with 10 bases aligning to TRBD2. Trimming at V came to 4 bases and at J to 5 bases, leaving 8 bases not matched to a gene. Germline V CDR1 and CDR2: SGHRS, YFSETQ. CDR3 length: 15 amino acids. The CDR3 sequence: CASSVASGGRETQYF. The DNA for the CDR3 is TGCGCCAGCAGCGTCGCTAGCGGGGGCAGGGAGACCCAGTACTTC.

This clone was seen once. The rearrangement links TRBV19 to TRBJ2-3; TRBD2 matches 8 bases. V gave up 9 bases and J gave up 6 bases; unmatched junction bases: 23. The V gene's germline CDR1 is LNHDA and CDR2 SQIVND (reference sequence). This CDR3 is built from 18 residues. The CDR3 spells CASRRVAGIPSALDTQYF. In nucleotides, the CDR3 is TGTGCCAGCCGCCGGGTAGCGGGGATACCCTCCGCCCTTGATACGCAGTATTTT.

The chain couples TRBV5-1 to TRBJ2-5; tentative D call: TRBD1 (6 bases). Per the germline V gene, CDR1 is SGHRS and CDR2 is YFSETQ. Trimming stripped 3 bases from V and 2 bases from J, with 17 bases between. This CDR3 has 16 residues. The CDR3: CASSSPPLDSQETQYF. The CDR3 DNA reads as TGCGCCAGCAGCTCGCCACCACTGGACAGTCAAGAGACCCAGTACTTC.

The chain combines TRBV5-1 with TRBJ2-5; no clear D gene. Germline CDR1 SGHRS, CDR2 YFSETQ. Trimming shortened V by 2 bases and J by 0 bases, and 8 bases separated the two germline ends. The CDR3 contains 14 residues. CDR3 residues: CASSLQNNQETQYF. Here the CDR3 DNA reads TGCGCCAGCAGCTTACAGAACAACCAAGAGACCCAGTACTTC.

J is TRBJ2-1 and V is TRBV3-1 (or the pseudogene TRBV3-2), with 10 bases matching TRBD2. The germline CDR1 and CDR2 sequences are LGHDT and YNNKEL (reference sequence). J was trimmed by 8 bases and V by 0 bases; bases with no gene match: 7. The CDR3 runs to 16 residues. The chain's CDR3 is CASSQDPASGGHEQFF. The CDR3 DNA is TGTGCCAGCAGCCAAGATCCGGCTAGCGGGGGCCATGAGCAGTTCTTC.

CDR3 in amino acids: CASSLGQGLLGYTF. The CDR3 nucleotides read TGTGCCAGCAGCTTGGGGCAGGGCCTCCTCGGCTACACCTTC. The rearrangement joins TRBV5-8 to TRBJ1-2, with D possibly being TRBD1 (5 bases). CDR1 SGHTS and CDR2 YDEGEE come from the germline V gene. V was cut by 0 bases and J by 8 bases, with 14 bases left in between. The CDR3 sequence is 14 residues long.

This chain connects TRBV5-1 to TRBJ2-1; TRBD1 aligns across 8 bases. V was clipped by 2 bases and J by 10 bases; unmatched bases: 5. Germline CDR1 and CDR2: SGHRS and YFSETQ. CDR3 length equals 13 residues. This chain's CDR3 is CASSLGQGGEQFF. The CDR3 bases are TGCGCCAGCAGCTTAGGACAGGGCGGAGAGCAGTTCTTC.